This T cell receptor beta chain was documented in a study of T cells in Graves' hyperthyroidism and ophthalmopathy. Regions amplified from RNA transcripts were the TCR beta CDR3 regions. Primed by the HTBI set, a first-round RT-PCR was run on the TCR CDR3. TCRdb reanalysed the multiplex PCR reads using MiXCR and keeps one entry per CDR3 protein. The sample lists fewer than 500,000 distinct CDR3 sequences, roughly 13% seen once, with 20% in the top ten. Notes on the study in general: The model made its ophthalmopathy prediction, and onset followed a median approximately 7 months later. Ophthalmopathy was told apart from stable hyperthyroidism by a 13 V-J model.

This clonotype was observed many times. The target antigen is unknown. The CDR3 loop spans 13 amino acids. V lost 0 bases and J lost 8, with 8 bases in between. From germline, CDR1 is SEHNR and CDR2 FQNEAQ (reference sequence). The study enrolled patients aged 18 to 65 with newly diagnosed hyperthyroidism of under 2 months' duration. The blood sample dates from first hyperthyroidism diagnosis, preceding any ophthalmopathy symptoms. This chain connects TRBV7-9 to TRBJ2-1; D gene ambiguous. Material for sequencing was blood. This sequence originates from a man aged 25 to 40 with Graves' hyperthyroidism that later progressed to Graves' ophthalmopathy. CDR3 sequence: CASSLALADEQFF. The CDR3 nucleotides read TGTGCCAGCAGCTTAGCGCTGGCAGATGAGCAGTTCTTC.